Following are 15 T cell receptor beta chains from one sample sequenced in a study of blood T cell repertoires in COVID-19. Assay: immunoSEQ multiplex PCR; the TCRdb copy retains only in-frame clones and omits some. The sample records about 59,000 clones, roughly nine tenths being singletons. Input material: peripheral blood. Receptors originate from a human donor in a cohort sampled during active COVID-19.

The chain recombines TRBV5-1 with TRBJ2-1; TRBD1 agrees at 9 bases. The CDR3 has 13 amino acids. V lost 3 bases and J lost 9; bases outside the gene matches: 4. Germline CDR1 is SGHRS and CDR2 is YFSETQ. This CDR3 is CASSSDRGLEQFF. As DNA, the CDR3 is TGCGCCAGCAGCTCGGACAGGGGTCTTGAGCAGTTCTTC.

This chain joins TRBV7-2 and TRBJ2-7; 8 bases map to TRBD2. The CDR3 has 14 residues. Trimming at V came to 1 base and at J to 3 bases, leaving 2 bases not matched to a gene. CDR1 is SGHTA and CDR2 is FQGNSA in the germline V gene. CDR3: CASSLGLARYEQYF. CDR3 DNA sequence: TGTGCCAGCAGCTTAGGACTAGCGCGCTACGAGCAGTACTTC.

This clone was seen once. The chain is built from TRBV7-3 and TRBJ2-2, with D perhaps matching TRBD2 (5 bases). The CDR3 consists of 15 residues. Trimming took off 3 bases at V and 5 bases at J, with 13 bases between the two ends. Per germline, CDR1 SGHTA and CDR2 FQGTGA. CDR3 in DNA: TGTGCCAGCAGCTTCGCCTATGAGGGTACCGGGGAGCTGTTTTTT. As protein: CASSFAYEGTGELFF.

The chain uses TRBV5-1 and TRBJ2-6; tentatively, D is TRBD1 (6 bases). The CDR3 extends over 17 amino acids. V lost 4 bases, J lost 0 bases, and 14 bases lay in between. Germline V lookup: CDR1 SGHRS, CDR2 YFSETQ. The CDR3 region has the DNA TGCGCCAGCAGCCGACAGGTCACCCCCTCTGGGGCCAACGTCCTGACTTTC. As protein: CASSRQVTPSGANVLTF.

The chain joins TRBV4-1 to TRBJ1-6; D not certain. V lost 3 bases, J lost 7 bases, and 13 bases lay in between. Germline V gives CDR1 MGHRA, CDR2 YSYEKL. The CDR3 contains 15 residues. The DNA of the CDR3 is TGCGCCAGCAGCCAGAGCGTGACGAAGAATTCACCCCTCCACTTT. It codes for CASSQSVTKNSPLHF.

The CDR3: CASSFDRVDTGELFF. The CDR3 region has the DNA TGTGCCAGCAGCTTCGACAGGGTCGACACCGGGGAGCTGTTTTTT. The V gene is TRBV11-3, the J gene TRBJ2-2; 7 bases match TRBD1. The CDR3 contains 15 residues. Unmatched junction bases numbered 4, after V lost 3 bases and J lost 3 bases. Germline CDR1 reads SGHNT; CDR2 reads YENEEA.

The rearrangement links TRBV14 to TRBJ1-6; possible D gene TRBD1, 6 bases. CDR1 is SGHDN and CDR2 is FVKESK in the germline V gene. Trimming pared 3 bases from V and 5 bases from J, leaving 20 bases between. CDR3 size: 18 residues. CDR3: CASSHRPSGGLDNSPLHF. DNA for the CDR3: TGTGCCAGCAGCCACAGACCCTCGGGGGGCCTTGATAATTCACCCCTCCACTTT.

The V call is TRBV2, the J call TRBJ1-2; no clear D gene. V lost 4 bases and J lost 0, with 6 bases in between. Germline CDR1 is SNHLY and CDR2 is FYNNEI. This CDR3 spans 13 amino acids. This chain's CDR3 is CASSGRANYGYTF. The CDR3 DNA reads as TGTGCCAGCAGTGGTCGAGCTAACTATGGCTACACCTTC.

The chain carries TRBV21-1 and TRBJ2-7; the DNA was not compared with TRBD1, the D call given in the table. TRBV21-1 is a pseudogene locus. This CDR3 is 17 amino acids long. For the CDR3, the DNA is TGTGCCAGCCTTTCTTTCGTGGACAGGGGGCTTGCCTACGAGCAGTACTTC. It is translated as CASLSFVDRGLAYEQYF.

The chain employs TRBV11-2 and TRBJ2-1; 7 nucleotides agree with TRBD1. V was pared by 4 bases and J by 10 bases, with 4 bases of the junction left unmatched. Per germline, CDR1 SGHAT and CDR2 FQNNGV. CDR3 size: 12 residues. CDR3 bases: TGTGCCAGCAGCTGGGTGACAGGGGAGCAGTTCTTC. Protein sequence: CASSWVTGEQFF. Complete variable domain (other parts from reference TRBV11-2 and TRBJ2-1): EAGVAQSPRYKIIEKRQSVAFWCNPISGHATLYWYQQILGQGPKLLIQFQNNGVVDDSQLPKDRFSAERLKGVDSTLKIQPAKLEDSAVYLCASSWVTGEQFFGPGTRLTVL.

The chain has TRBV10-3 and TRBJ2-1, with D possibly TRBD1 on 6 matching bases. The CDR3 is 14 amino acids. Germline CDR1 ENHRY, CDR2 SYGVKD. V lost 0 bases to trimming and J lost 6 bases, with 9 bases between them. The CDR3 loop reads CAISESQGRNEQFF. The CDR3, as DNA: TGTGCCATCAGTGAGTCGCAGGGGCGCAATGAGCAGTTCTTC.

With respect to this clone: Other DNA sequences in the same sample also yield this CDR3. The chain recombines TRBV29-1 with TRBJ1-2; TRBD1 aligns across 10 bases. The CDR3 contains 13 residues. CDR1 is SQVTM and CDR2 is ANQGSEA in the germline V gene. V gave up 3 bases and J gave up 8 bases; unmatched junction bases: 6. CDR3 in amino acids: CSVDWDRGRGYTF. CDR3 in DNA: TGCAGCGTTGACTGGGACAGGGGTCGAGGCTACACCTTC.

This clone appeared a single time. The V gene is TRBV7-2, the J gene TRBJ1-5; D is possibly TRBD1 (5 bases). The germline CDR1 and CDR2 sequences are SGHTA and FQGNSA. The CDR3 spans 13 residues. V dropped 1 base and J dropped 15 bases, with 16 bases sitting between them. The CDR3 is CASSLVIDSLLHF. CDR3 sequence (DNA): TGTGCCAGCAGCTTAGTAATAGACAGCCTTTTGCATTTT.

J is TRBJ2-2 and V is TRBV3-1 (or the pseudogene TRBV3-2); 9 bases align to TRBD2. Looked up from germline, CDR1 is LGHDT and CDR2 is YNNKEL (reference sequence). J gave up 5 bases and V 5 bases, and 6 bases lay outside the gene matches. The CDR3 has 15 amino acids. In DNA, the CDR3 is TGTGCCAGCAGCTTCCGACTAGCGGCGACCGGGGAGCTGTTTTTT. As protein: CASSFRLAATGELFF.

This sequence joins TRBV5-1 and TRBJ2-7, with 11 bases aligning to TRBD1. V lost 4 bases, J lost 7 bases, and 7 bases stayed unmatched. The CDR3 is 14 residues long. The germline V gene encodes CDR1 SGHRS and CDR2 YFSETQ. As DNA, the CDR3 is TGCGCCAGCAGCGCCGGACAGGGGGCATGGGAGCAGTACTTC. This gives the protein CASSAGQGAWEQYF.